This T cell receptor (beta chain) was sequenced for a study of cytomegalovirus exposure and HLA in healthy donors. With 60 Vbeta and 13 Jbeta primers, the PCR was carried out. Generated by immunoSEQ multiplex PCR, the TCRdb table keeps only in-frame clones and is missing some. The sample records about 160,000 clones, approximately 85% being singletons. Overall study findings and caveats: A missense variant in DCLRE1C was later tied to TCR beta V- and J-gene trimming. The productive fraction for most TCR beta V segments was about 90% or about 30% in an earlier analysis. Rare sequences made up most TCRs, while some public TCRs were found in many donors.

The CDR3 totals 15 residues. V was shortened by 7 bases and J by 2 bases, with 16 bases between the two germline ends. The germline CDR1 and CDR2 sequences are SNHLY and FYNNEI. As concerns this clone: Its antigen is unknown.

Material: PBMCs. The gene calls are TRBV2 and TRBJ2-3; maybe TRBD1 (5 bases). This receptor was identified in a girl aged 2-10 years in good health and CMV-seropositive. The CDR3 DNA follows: TGTGCCAGCAATGGGGCCATAATCGACACAGATACGCAGTATTTT. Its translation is CASNGAIIDTDTQYF.